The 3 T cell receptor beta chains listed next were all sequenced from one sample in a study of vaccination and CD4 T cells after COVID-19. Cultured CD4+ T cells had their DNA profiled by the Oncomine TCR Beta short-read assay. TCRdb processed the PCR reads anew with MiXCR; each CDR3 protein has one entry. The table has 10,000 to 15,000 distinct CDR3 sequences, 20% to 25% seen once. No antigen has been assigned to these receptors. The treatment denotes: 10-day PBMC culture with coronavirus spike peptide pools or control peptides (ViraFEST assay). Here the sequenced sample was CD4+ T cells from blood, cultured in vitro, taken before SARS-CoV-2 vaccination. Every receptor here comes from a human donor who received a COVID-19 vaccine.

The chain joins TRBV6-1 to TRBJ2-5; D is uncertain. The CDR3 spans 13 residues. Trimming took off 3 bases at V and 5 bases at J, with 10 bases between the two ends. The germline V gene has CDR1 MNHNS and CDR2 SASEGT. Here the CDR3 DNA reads TGTGCCAGCAGTGACCCAGGTCTGGAGACCCAGTACTTC. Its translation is CASSDPGLETQYF.

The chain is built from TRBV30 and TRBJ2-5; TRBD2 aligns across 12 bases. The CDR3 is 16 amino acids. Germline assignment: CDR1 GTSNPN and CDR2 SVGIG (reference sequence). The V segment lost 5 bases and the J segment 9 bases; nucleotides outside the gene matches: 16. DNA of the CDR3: TGTGCCTGGGCTCAAGTTGAGACTAGCGGGGGCGAGCCCCAGTACTTC. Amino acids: CAWAQVETSGGEPQYF.

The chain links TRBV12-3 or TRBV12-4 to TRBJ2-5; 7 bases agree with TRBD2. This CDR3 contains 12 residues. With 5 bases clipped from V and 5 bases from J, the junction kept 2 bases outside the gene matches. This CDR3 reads CASSRGGETQYF. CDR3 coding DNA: TGTGCCAGCAGTCGGGGAGGGGAGACCCAGTACTTC.